This paragraph reports one TCR beta chain. This record belongs to a study of blood T cell repertoires in COVID-19. At the level of the study: The United States, Italy and Spain were the sources of the acute and convalescent COVID-19 samples. Nucleic acid was either cDNA or gDNA, and it came from T cells, B-cell-depleted T cells, or PBMCs.

In the original processing: Researchers report that nucleated cell counts were estimated from reference gene primer amplification. The assay was immunoSEQ multiplex PCR, and TCRdb's table has in-frame clones only and misses some. V and J calls and clone size come straight from that table; D and trimming were deduced from the DNA. The sample gives roughly 340,000 clones, more than 75% of which show up once; about 6.3% is in the top ten. There are 15 residues in the CDR3. Trimming at V came to 0 bases and at J to 7 bases, leaving 6 bases not matched to a gene. Looked up from germline, CDR1 is LGHDT and CDR2 is YNNKEL (reference sequence).

Input material: peripheral blood. This TCR was sampled from a woman aged 45-65 years with COVID-19, enrolled during active disease. The V gene is TRBV3-1 (or the pseudogene TRBV3-2), the J gene TRBJ2-7, with TRBD2 identical over 10 bases. CDR3 bases: TGTGCCAGCAGCCAAGATTGGGCTAGCGGGAGAGAGCAGTACTTC. Amino acid sequence: CASSQDWASGREQYF.